The rows below give T cell receptor beta chains drawn from one sample of a study of beta chain features in type 1 diabetes. The protocol was immunoSEQ multiplex PCR, while the TCRdb copy is restricted to in-frame clones and leaves out a portion. Found here are a few hundred thousand clones, around an eighth of them singletons; the top ten hold roughly 0.016%. What was sequenced was naive CD4+ T cells from blood. These receptors all come from a woman younger than 30 with type 1 diabetes. Each CDR3 is given with its conserved first and last residue. D genes are given only for firm matches. Only some rows state a clone size, as once, few, many or a class for expanded clones.

D	V	J	size	CDR3	DNA
NA	TRBV11-2	TRBJ1-1	few	CASSLVQVNTEAFF	TGTGCCAGCAGCTTAGTACAGGTGAACACTGAAGCTTTCTTT
NA	TRBV13	TRBJ2-1	few	CASSLYRTEQFF	TGTGCCAGCAGCCTATATCGTACTGAGCAGTTCTTC
NA	TRBV18	TRBJ2-1	once	CASSPDRQTYNEQFF	TGTGCCAGCTCACCCGACAGGCAAACCTACAATGAGCAGTTCTTC
NA	TRBV19	TRBJ1-5	NA	CASSITAGWSLVGNQPQHF	TGTGCCAGTAGTATAACGGCAGGGTGGAGTTTAGTAGGCAATCAGCCCCAGCATTTT
TRBD1	TRBV18	TRBJ1-1	few	CASSPGQKNTEAFF	TGTGCCAGCTCGCCGGGACAGAAGAACACTGAAGCTTTCTTT
TRBD2	TRBV7-9	TRBJ2-1	NA	CASTRGTSGSIVWDEQFF	TGTGCCAGCACCCGCGGGACTAGCGGGAGTATTGTCTGGGATGAGCAGTTCTTC
NA	TRBV7-9	TRBJ2-3	few	CASSLVPGQSDTQYF	TGTGCCAGCAGCTTAGTACCCGGACAGTCAGATACGCAGTATTTT
TRBD2	TRBV5-4	TRBJ2-1	NA	CASSLEMTSGIPEQFF	TGTGCCAGCAGCTTGGAAATGACTAGCGGGATTCCCGAGCAGTTCTTC
TRBD2	TRBV9	TRBJ2-7	few	CASSVVGLAGDSAPMHTIYEQYF	TGTGCCAGCAGCGTAGTGGGACTAGCGGGAGACTCTGCCCCTATGCATACCATCTACGAGCAGTACTTC
NA	TRBV7-2	TRBJ1-1	NA	CASSLARTNTEAFF	TGTGCCAGCAGCTTAGCGCGCACGAACACTGAAGCTTTCTTT
NA	TRBV6-5	TRBJ2-2	NA	CASSYLDSLGGELFF	TGTGCCAGCAGTTACCTTGACTCTTTGGGCGGGGAGCTGTTTTTT
TRBD1	TRBV18	TRBJ1-5	NA	CASSPPSAGGQPQHF	TGTGCCAGCTCACCACCGTCGGCAGGGGGTCAGCCCCAGCATTTT
NA	TRBV30	TRBJ1-2	few	CAWSSGAYGYTF	TGTGCCTGGAGTAGCGGAGCATATGGCTACACCTTC
NA	TRBV16	TRBJ1-2	NA	CASSHLDRANGYTF	TGTGCCAGCAGCCACCTCGACAGAGCCAATGGCTACACCTTC
NA	TRBV4-3	TRBJ1-2	few	CASSQEVQYSNTF	TGCGCCAGCAGCCAAGAAGTACAGTATTCTAACACCTTC